Following are 15 T cell receptor beta chains from one sample sequenced in a study of shared clonotypes between healthy human individuals. Data came from immunoSEQ multiplex PCR; TCRdb stores just in-frame clones and leaves some out. The profile shows hundreds of thousands of clones, 85% to 95% of them singletons. In the naive CD8 group, cells lacked CD45RO and were positively selected for CCR7, so terminally differentiated effector memory CD45RA+ cells were left out. The sample consisted of naive CD8+ T cells sorted from blood. The receptors here all came from a young man in good health.

The genes are TRBV27 and TRBJ2-7; TRBD1 aligns across 10 bases. The CDR3 runs to 15 residues. With V trimmed by 4 bases and J by 2 bases, 5 bases remained unmatched. Germline V gene sequence: CDR1 MNHEY, CDR2 SMNVEV (reference sequence). The CDR3 loop is CASSWTGGEAYEQYF. The DNA for the CDR3 is TGTGCCAGCAGTTGGACAGGGGGAGAAGCCTACGAGCAGTACTTC.

This clone was recorded only once. The chain couples TRBV4-3 to TRBJ2-7; 11 bases line up with TRBD2. This CDR3 has 15 residues. The V gene end was trimmed by 5 bases and the J gene end by 3 bases; junction bases not matched to a gene: 6. Per germline, CDR1 LGHNA and CDR2 YSLEER. This CDR3 reads CASSWAGTSGYEQYF. Written as DNA, the CDR3 is TGCGCCAGCAGCTGGGCCGGGACTAGCGGCTACGAGCAGTACTTC.

The rearrangement uses TRBV27 and TRBJ1-5; a possible D gene is TRBD1 (5 bases). Germline loops: CDR1 MNHEY, CDR2 SMNVEV (reference sequence). V shed 5 bases and J shed 5 bases, with 10 bases lying between them. This CDR3 has 13 residues. CDR3 sequence reads: CASSLGTYQPQHF. CDR3 nucleotide sequence: TGTGCCAGCAGTCTAGGGACCTATCAGCCCCAGCATTTT.

This chain joins TRBV30 and TRBJ2-7; D not certain. The V end was cut by 7 bases, the J end by 2 bases, with 15 bases between. CDR1 GTSNPN and CDR2 SVGIG come from the germline V gene (reference sequence). This CDR3 has 13 residues. CDR3 region: CAYYGPQTYEQYF. As DNA, the CDR3 is TGTGCCTACTACGGCCCCCAGACCTACGAGCAGTACTTC.

The chain uses TRBV29-1 and TRBJ1-3; D might be TRBD1 (5 bases). Germline CDR1 and CDR2: SQVTM and ANQGSEA. There are 15 residues in the CDR3. The germline V and J ends were trimmed by 4 bases and 0 bases, with 13 bases remaining between them. The CDR3 bases are TGCAGCGTTGGGGGCCAGCCTAACTCTGGAAACACCATATATTTT. Translation gives CSVGGQPNSGNTIYF.

J is TRBJ1-2 and V is TRBV2; D is undetermined. Looked up from germline, CDR1 is SNHLY and CDR2 is FYNNEI. The CDR3 runs to 14 residues. The V and J ends lost 2 bases and 2 bases respectively, with 9 bases between them. The chain's CDR3 is CASSENPTNYGYTF. The CDR3 region has the DNA TGTGCCAGCAGTGAAAACCCAACAAACTATGGCTACACCTTC.

The rearrangement links TRBV7-9 to TRBJ2-6, with D unclear. CDR3 length: 18 amino acids. Trimming left V 5 bases short and J 0 bases short, with 17 bases between. CDR1 SEHNR and CDR2 FQNEAQ come from the germline V gene (reference sequence). The CDR3 DNA sequence: TGTGCCAGCAGCGTGGAGTCAGGCGTCGTCTCTGGGGCCAACGTCCTGACTTTC. It specifies CASSVESGVVSGANVLTF.

The V and J genes are TRBV28 and TRBJ2-5; perhaps TRBD1 as D (6 bases). Trimming pared 5 bases from V and 5 bases from J, leaving 15 bases between. From germline, CDR1 is MDHEN and CDR2 SYDVKM. CDR3 size: 14 residues. The CDR3 reads CASSPSRGPETQYF. The CDR3 DNA reads TGTGCCAGCAGTCCTAGCAGGGGCCCGGAGACCCAGTACTTC.

The chain uses TRBV4-1 and TRBJ1-1; unclear D gene. Germline V gene data show CDR1 as MGHRA and CDR2 as YSYEKL. The V end lost 1 base, the J end lost 1 base, and 7 bases lay between the germline ends. The length of the CDR3 is 14 residues. Written as DNA, the CDR3 is TGCGCCAGCAGCCAAGGTAAAGAGAACACTGAAGCTTTCTTT. Translation: CASSQGKENTEAFF.

The J gene is TRBJ2-7, the V gene TRBV7-9; 9 bases map to TRBD1. Germline trimming cut 5 bases from V and 6 bases from J; bases unmatched to any gene: 5. The CDR3 covers 13 residues. Germline loops: CDR1 SEHNR, CDR2 FQNEAQ (reference sequence). CDR3: CASSLGTGSEQYF. In DNA form, the CDR3 reads TGTGCCAGCAGCCTTGGGACAGGGAGCGAGCAGTACTTC.

This clone has only one observation. The chain joins TRBV28 to TRBJ2-2; D ambiguous. This CDR3 has 13 amino acids. V lost 5 bases and J 5 bases, leaving 9 bases between the germline ends. CDR1 is MDHEN and CDR2 is SYDVKM in the germline V gene. The CDR3 here is CASSTAETGELFF. CDR3 sequence (DNA): TGTGCCAGCAGTACCGCGGAGACCGGGGAGCTGTTTTTT.

The chain uses TRBV15 and TRBJ2-2; the D gene is possibly TRBD1 (6 bases). Trimming took off 6 bases at V and 4 bases at J, with 18 bases between the two ends. The germline V gene encodes CDR1 LNHNV and CDR2 YYDKDF (reference sequence). This CDR3 spans 16 amino acids. CDR3 sequence: CATSDRKGTLTGELFF. DNA for the CDR3: TGTGCCACCAGTGACAGGAAAGGGACCCTCACCGGGGAGCTGTTTTTT.

DNA for the CDR3: TGTGCCGTCTCGAGCGGATTATACGAGCAGTACTTC. Translating it yields CAVSSGLYEQYF. The chain links TRBV11-2 to TRBJ2-7, with a possible D match to TRBD2 (5 bases). Trimming stripped 11 bases from V and 4 bases from J, with 15 bases between. The CDR3 covers 12 residues. Germline CDR1 SGHAT, CDR2 FQNNGV.

This clone was detected only once. The chain uses TRBV7-9 and TRBJ1-3, with D perhaps matching TRBD1 (6 bases). The CDR3 contains 15 residues. Germline loops: CDR1 SEHNR, CDR2 FQNEAQ (reference sequence). V was shortened by 8 bases and J by 4 bases, with 18 bases between the two germline ends. The CDR3, as DNA: TGTGCCAGCCTTAGGAACAGGGAAGAGGGAAACACCATATATTTT. Its protein is CASLRNREEGNTIYF. Using reference TRBV7-9 and TRBJ1-3 for the parts outside the CDR3, the full variable domain is DTGVSQNPRHKITKRGQNVTFRCDPISEHNRLYWYRQTLGQGPEFLTYFQNEAQLEKSRLLSDRFSAERPKGSFSTLEIQRTEQGDSAMYLCASLRNREEGNTIYFGEGSWLTVV.

The rearrangement links TRBV6-4 to TRBJ2-4; the match to TRBD1 covers 9 bases. Losses at the gene ends were 8 bases for V and 1 base for J; bases not matched to a gene: 12. CDR1 is MRHNA, CDR2 SNTAGT, per germline. The CDR3 extends over 17 amino acids. CDR3: CASLENRGPTAKNIQYF. The CDR3 nucleotides read TGTGCCAGCCTGGAAAACAGGGGGCCAACTGCCAAAAACATTCAGTACTTC.